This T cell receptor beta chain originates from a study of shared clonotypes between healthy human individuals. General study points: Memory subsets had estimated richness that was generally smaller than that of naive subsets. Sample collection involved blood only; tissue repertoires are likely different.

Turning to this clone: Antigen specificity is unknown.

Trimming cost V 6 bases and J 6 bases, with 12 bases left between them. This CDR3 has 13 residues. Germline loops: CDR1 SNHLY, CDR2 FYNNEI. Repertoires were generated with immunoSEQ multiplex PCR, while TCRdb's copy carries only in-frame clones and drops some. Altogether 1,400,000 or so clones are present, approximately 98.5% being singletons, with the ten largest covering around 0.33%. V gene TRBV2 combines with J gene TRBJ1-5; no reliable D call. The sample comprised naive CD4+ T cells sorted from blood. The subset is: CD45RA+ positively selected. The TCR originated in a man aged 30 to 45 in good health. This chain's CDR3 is CASRVLDGQPQHF. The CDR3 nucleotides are TGTGCCAGCAGGGTGCTGGATGGTCAGCCCCAGCATTTT.